These T cell receptor beta chains were read from a single sample in a study of early T cells in non-severe SARS-CoV-2 infection. MiXCR, run by TCRdb on the 5' RACE reads, gives a single entry per CDR3 protein. The table has roughly 41,000 distinct CDR3 sequences, roughly 5% seen once; the top ten hold approximately 5.6%. Source: whole blood, taken at baseline. These receptor sequences come from an adult who was a healthcare worker with PCR-confirmed SARS-CoV-2 infection or an uninfected control (not recorded which). Both conserved end residues are part of each CDR3. D genes are given only for firm matches. Clone size, where shown, is once, few, many, or a class for clones that have expanded.

clone_size,d_call,v_call,j_call,cdr3_nt,cdr3_aa
.,TRBD2,TRBV18,TRBJ2-5,TGTGCCAGCTCGCTACTAGCGGCTCAAGAGACCCAGTACTTC,CASSLLAAQETQYF
many,.,TRBV6-5,TRBJ1-1,TGTGCCAGCAGGGGACTGCCGGAGGGTTACACTGAAGCTTTCTTT,CASRGLPEGYTEAFF
.,TRBD2,TRBV5-1,TRBJ2-7,TGCGCCAGCAGCTTGGACCGGACTAGCGGGACCAACGAGCAGTACTTC,CASSLDRTSGTNEQYF
many,.,TRBV24-1,TRBJ2-1,TGTGCCACCAGTGATTTGCAGGGGAGTGGCTACAATGAGCAGTTCTTC,CATSDLQGSGYNEQFF
many,TRBD2,TRBV7-9,TRBJ2-7,TGTGCCAGCAGCCGGACTAGCGGGAGCTGGTACGAGCAGTACTTC,CASSRTSGSWYEQYF
many,.,TRBV5-1,TRBJ2-5,TGCGCCAGCAGCCGGGGTGAGGGCCAAGAGACCCAGTACTTC,CASSRGEGQETQYF
.,.,TRBV28,TRBJ2-2,TGTGCCAGCAGTTCCCGGGGCGGAGGCAACACCGGGGAGCTGTTTTTT,CASSSRGGGNTGELFF
.,.,TRBV10-3,TRBJ2-5,TGTGCCATCAGTGAGTCCGGACCTCTTCAAGAGACCCAGTACTTC,CAISESGPLQETQYF
many,.,TRBV5-8,TRBJ1-5,TGTGCCAGCAGCTTGTGGGGGGGGTCGGATCAGCCCCAGCATTTT,CASSLWGGSDQPQHF
few,TRBD2,TRBV2,TRBJ2-1,TGTGCCAGCACCCCCGGGACTAGCGGGAGGGCCGCTGGCAATGAGCAGTTCTTC,CASTPGTSGRAAGNEQFF
many,.,TRBV19,TRBJ2-5,TGTGCCAGTTCGCCCTCTCAAGAGACCCAGTACTTC,CASSPSQETQYF